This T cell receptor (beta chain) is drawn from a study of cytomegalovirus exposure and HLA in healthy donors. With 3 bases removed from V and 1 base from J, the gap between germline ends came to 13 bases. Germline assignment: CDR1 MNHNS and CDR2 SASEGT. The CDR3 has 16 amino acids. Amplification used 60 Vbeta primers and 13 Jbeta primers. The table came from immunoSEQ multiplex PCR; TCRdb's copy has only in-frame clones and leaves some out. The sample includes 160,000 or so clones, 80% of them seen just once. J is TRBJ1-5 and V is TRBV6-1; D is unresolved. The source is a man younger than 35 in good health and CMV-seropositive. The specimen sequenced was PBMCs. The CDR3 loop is CASSDGPGESNQPQHF. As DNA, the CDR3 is TGTGCCAGCAGTGATGGGCCCGGTGAAAGCAATCAGCCCCAGCATTTT.